The clone carrying this TCR beta chain has ten or more counts. Its matching antigen is unknown. This entry belongs to a study of T cells after yellow fever vaccination. Overall study context: Fractions low in cell number were prepared with SMART-Seq v4 Ultra Low Input. General study results and limits: Booster samples showed a return of most primary-vaccination clones (roughly 96% CD4, about 88% CD8).

V trimming: 4 bases; J trimming: 0 bases; junction bases outside the gene matches: 3. The CDR3 is 16 amino acids. The authors made TCR cDNA by 5'RACE template switching, adding a universal primer site and UMIs. TCRdb processed the 5' RACE reads anew with MiXCR; each CDR3 protein has one entry. Of about 320,000 distinct CDR3 sequences listed, approximately 4% are singletons. This sample comprised PBMCs, obtained 15 days after the yellow fever booster vaccination. The chain uses TRBV12-3 or TRBV12-4 and TRBJ2-1; TRBD1 matches at 10 bases. The sequence came from a man aged 18-30 years who received the YFV17D yellow fever vaccine. The CDR3 region is CASSSGTGVSYNEQFF. The CDR3 DNA reads as TGTGCCAGCAGTTCCGGGACAGGGGTCTCCTACAATGAGCAGTTCTTC.